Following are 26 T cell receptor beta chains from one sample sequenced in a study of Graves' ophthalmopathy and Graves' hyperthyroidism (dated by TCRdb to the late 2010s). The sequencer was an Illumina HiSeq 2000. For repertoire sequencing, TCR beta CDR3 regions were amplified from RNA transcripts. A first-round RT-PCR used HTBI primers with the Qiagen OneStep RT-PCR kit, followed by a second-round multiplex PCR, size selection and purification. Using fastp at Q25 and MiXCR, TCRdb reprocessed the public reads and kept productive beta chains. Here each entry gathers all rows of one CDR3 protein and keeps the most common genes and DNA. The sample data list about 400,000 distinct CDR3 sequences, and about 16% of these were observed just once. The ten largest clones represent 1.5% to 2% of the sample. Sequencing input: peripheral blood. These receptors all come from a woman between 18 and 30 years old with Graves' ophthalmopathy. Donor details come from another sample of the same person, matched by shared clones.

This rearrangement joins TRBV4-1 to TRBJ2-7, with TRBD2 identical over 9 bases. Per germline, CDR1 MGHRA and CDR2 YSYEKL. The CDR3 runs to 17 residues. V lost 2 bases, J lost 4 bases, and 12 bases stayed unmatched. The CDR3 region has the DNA TGCGCCAGCAGCCAACCAACTAGCGGGTCTATAAAATACGAGCAGTACTTC. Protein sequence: CASSQPTSGSIKYEQYF.

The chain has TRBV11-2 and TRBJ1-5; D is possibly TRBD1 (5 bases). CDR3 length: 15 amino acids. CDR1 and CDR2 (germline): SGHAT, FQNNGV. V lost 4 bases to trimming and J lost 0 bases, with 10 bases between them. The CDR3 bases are TGTGCCAGCAGCTGGGGGTTAGATAGCAATCAGCCCCAGCATTTT. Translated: CASSWGLDSNQPQHF.

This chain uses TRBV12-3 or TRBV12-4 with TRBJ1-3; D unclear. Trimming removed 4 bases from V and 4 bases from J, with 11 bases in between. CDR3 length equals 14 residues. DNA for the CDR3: TGTGCCAGCAGTTCCACAGATCCGGGAAACACCATATATTTT. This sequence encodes CASSSTDPGNTIYF.

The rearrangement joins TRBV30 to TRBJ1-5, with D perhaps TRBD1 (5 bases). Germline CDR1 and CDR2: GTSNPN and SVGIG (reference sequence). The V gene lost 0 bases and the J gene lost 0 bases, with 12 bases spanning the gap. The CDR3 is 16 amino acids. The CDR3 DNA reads TGTGCCTGGAGTGTATCGAGGGGTTATAGCAATCAGCCCCAGCATTTT. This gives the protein CAWSVSRGYSNQPQHF.

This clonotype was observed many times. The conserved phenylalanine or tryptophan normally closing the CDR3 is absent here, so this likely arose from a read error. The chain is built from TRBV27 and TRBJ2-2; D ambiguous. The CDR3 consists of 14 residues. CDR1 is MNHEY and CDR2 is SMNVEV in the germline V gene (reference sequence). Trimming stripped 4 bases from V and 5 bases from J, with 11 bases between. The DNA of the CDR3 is TGTGCCAGCAGTTGGGGTATGGGGACCGGGGAGCTGTTTCTT. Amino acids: CASSWGMGTGELFL.

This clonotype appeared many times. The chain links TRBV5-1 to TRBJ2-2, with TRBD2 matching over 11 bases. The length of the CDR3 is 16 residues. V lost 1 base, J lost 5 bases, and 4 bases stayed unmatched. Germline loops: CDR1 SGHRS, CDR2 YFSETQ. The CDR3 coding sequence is TGCGCCAGCAGCTTGTCCCCTAGCGGGGGGACCGGGGAGCTGTTTTTT. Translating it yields CASSLSPSGGTGELFF.

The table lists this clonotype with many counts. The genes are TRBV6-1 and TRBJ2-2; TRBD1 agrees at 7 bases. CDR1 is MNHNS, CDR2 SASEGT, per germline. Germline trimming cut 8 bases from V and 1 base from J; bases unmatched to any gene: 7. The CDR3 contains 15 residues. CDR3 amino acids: CASATRQGNTGELFF. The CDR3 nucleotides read TGTGCCAGCGCCACAAGACAGGGGAACACCGGGGAGCTGTTTTTT.

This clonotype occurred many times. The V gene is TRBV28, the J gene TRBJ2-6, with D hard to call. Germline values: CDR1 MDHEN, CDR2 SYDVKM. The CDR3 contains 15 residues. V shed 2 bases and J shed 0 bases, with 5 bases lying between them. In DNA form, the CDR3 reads TGTGCCAGCAGTTTAAGCTACTCTGGGGCCAACGTCCTGACTTTC. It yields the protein CASSLSYSGANVLTF.

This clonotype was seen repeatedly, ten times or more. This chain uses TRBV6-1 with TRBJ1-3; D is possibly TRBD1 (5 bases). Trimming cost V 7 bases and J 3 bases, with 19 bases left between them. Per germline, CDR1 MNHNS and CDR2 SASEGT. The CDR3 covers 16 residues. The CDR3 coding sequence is TGTGCCAGCATTGTTGGGTTTGGGGCAGTTGGAAACACCATATATTTT. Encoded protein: CASIVGFGAVGNTIYF.

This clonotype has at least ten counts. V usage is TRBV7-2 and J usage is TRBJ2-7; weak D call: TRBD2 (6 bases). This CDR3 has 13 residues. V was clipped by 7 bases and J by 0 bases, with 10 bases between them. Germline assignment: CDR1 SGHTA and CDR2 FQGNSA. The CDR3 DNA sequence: TGTGCCAGCACGGGGGAGAGCTCCTACGAGCAGTACTTC. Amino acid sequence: CASTGESSYEQYF.

CDR3 loop: CASSLGSAAYEQYF. Here the CDR3 DNA reads TGTGCCAGCAGCTTAGGATCAGCAGCCTACGAGCAGTACTTC. The chain uses TRBV7-9 and TRBJ2-7; no clear D. The germline V gene has CDR1 SEHNR and CDR2 FQNEAQ (reference sequence). The CDR3 spans 14 residues. The V end was cut by 1 base, the J end by 2 bases, with 9 bases between.

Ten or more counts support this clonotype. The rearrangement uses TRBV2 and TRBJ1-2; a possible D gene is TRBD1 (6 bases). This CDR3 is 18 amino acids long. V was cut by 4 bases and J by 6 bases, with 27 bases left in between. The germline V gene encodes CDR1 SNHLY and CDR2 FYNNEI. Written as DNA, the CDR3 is TGTGCCAGCAGTGCCCTACTTACCAGGGGATCGGGTTTAAATGGCTACACCTTC. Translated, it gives CASSALLTRGSGLNGYTF.

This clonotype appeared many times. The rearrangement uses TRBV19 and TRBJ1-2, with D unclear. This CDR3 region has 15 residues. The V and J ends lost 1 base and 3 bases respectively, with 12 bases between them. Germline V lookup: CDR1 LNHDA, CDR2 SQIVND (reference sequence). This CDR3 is CASSIVGGSDYGYTF. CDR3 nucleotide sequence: TGTGCCAGTAGTATAGTCGGAGGGTCCGACTATGGCTACACCTTC. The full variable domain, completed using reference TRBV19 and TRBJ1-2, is DGGITQSPKYLFRKEGQNVTLSCEQNLNHDAMYWYRQDPGQGLRLIYYSQIVNDFQKGDIAEGYSVSREKKESFPLTVTSAQKNPTAFYLCASSIVGGSDYGYTFGSGTRLTVV.

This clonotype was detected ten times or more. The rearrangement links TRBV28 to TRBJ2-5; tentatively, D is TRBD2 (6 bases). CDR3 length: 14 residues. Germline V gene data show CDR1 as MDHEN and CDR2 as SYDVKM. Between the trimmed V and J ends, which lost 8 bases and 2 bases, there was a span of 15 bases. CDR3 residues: CASRPFGGQETQYF. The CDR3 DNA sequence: TGTGCCAGCCGACCCTTCGGGGGACAAGAGACCCAGTACTTC.

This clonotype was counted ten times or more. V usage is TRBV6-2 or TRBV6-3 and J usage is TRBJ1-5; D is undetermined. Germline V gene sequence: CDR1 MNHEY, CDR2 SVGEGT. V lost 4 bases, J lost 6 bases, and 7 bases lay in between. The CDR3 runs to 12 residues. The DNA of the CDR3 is TGTGCCAGCAGTTCTCCCGTTCAGCCCCAGCATTTT. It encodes CASSSPVQPQHF.

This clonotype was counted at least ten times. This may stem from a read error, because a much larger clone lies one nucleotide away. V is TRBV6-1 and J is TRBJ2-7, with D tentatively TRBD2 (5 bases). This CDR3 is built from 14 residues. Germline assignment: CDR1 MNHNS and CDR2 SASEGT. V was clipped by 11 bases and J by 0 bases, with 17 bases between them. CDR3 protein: CAVESDSSSYEQYF. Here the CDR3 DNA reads TGTGCCGTCGAGTCGGACTCGAGCTCCTACGAGCAGTACTTC.

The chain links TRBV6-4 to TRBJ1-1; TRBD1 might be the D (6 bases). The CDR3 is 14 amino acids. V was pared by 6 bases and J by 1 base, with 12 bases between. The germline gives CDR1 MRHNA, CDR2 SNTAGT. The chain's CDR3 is CASSPAGENTEAFF. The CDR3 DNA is TGTGCCAGCAGCCCGGCAGGGGAGAACACTGAAGCTTTCTTT.

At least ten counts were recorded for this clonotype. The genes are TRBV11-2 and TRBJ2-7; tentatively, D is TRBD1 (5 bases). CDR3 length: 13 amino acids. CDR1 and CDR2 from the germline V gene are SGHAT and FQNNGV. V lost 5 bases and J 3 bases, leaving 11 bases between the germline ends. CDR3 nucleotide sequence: TGTGCCAGCAGCCCCCCAGGGTTCTACGAGCAGTACTTC. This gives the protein CASSPPGFYEQYF. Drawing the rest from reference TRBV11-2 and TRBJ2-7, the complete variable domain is EAGVAQSPRYKIIEKRQSVAFWCNPISGHATLYWYQQILGQGPKLLIQFQNNGVVDDSQLPKDRFSAERLKGVDSTLKIQPAKLEDSAVYLCASSPPGFYEQYFGPGTRLTVT.

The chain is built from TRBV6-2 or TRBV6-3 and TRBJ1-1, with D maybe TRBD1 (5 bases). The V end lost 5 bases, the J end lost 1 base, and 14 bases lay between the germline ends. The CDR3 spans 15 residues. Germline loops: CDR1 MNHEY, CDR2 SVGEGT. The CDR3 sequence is CASSSGGTSNTEAFF. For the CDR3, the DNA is TGTGCCAGCAGTAGCGGGGGTACGTCGAACACTGAAGCTTTCTTT.

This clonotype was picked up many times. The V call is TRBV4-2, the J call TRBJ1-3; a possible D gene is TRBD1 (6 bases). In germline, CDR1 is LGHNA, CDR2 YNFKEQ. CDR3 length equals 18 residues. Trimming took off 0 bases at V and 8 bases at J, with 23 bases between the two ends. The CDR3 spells CASSQDSVFGGAVDTIYF. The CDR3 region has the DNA TGTGCCAGCAGCCAAGACTCTGTTTTCGGGGGGGCGGTTGACACCATATATTTT.

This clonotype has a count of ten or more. CDR3: CASSPYGHYYGYTF. As DNA, the CDR3 is TGTGCCAGCTCACCGTACGGACACTACTATGGCTACACCTTC. The chain combines TRBV18 with TRBJ1-2, with D perhaps matching TRBD1 (5 bases). The CDR3 runs to 14 residues. The germline V gene has CDR1 KGHSH and CDR2 LQKENI. The V end lost 3 bases, the J end lost 3 bases, and 11 bases lay between the germline ends.

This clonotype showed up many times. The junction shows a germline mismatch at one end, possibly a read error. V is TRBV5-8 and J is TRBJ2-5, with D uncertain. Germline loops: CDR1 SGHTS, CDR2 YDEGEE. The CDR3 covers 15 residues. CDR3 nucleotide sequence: TGTGCCAGCAGCCCAATGAGGAATCTCATCCCAATCAATTTATTC. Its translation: CASSPMRNLIPINLF. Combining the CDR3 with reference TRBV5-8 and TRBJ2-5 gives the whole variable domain EAGVTQSPTHLIKTRGQQATLRCSPISGHTSVYWYQQALGLGLQFLLWYDEGEERNRGNFPPRFSGRQFPNYSSELNVNALELEDSALYLCASSPMRNLIPINLFGPGTRLLVL.

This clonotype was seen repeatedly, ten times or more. The CDR3 protein is CASSDWGDYNEQFF. The DNA of the CDR3 is TGTGCCAGCAGTGATTGGGGGGATTACAATGAGCAGTTCTTC. This chain links TRBV2 with TRBJ2-1; D may be TRBD2 (6 bases). Trimming pared 3 bases from V and 4 bases from J, leaving 10 bases between. The length of the CDR3 is 14 residues. From germline, CDR1 is SNHLY and CDR2 FYNNEI.

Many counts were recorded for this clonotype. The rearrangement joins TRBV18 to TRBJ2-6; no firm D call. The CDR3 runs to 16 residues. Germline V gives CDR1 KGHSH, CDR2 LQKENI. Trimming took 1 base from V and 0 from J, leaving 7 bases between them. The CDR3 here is CASSPRPISGANVLTF. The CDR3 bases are TGTGCCAGCTCACCACGGCCCATCTCTGGGGCCAACGTCCTGACTTTC.

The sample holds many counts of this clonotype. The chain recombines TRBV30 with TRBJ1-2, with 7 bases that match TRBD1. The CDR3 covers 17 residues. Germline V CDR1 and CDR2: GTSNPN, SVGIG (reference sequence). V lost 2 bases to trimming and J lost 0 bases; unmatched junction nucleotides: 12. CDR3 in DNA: TGTGCCTGGAGTCCCTACACCGGGACAGTAGCTAACTATGGCTACACCTTC. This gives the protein CAWSPYTGTVANYGYTF.

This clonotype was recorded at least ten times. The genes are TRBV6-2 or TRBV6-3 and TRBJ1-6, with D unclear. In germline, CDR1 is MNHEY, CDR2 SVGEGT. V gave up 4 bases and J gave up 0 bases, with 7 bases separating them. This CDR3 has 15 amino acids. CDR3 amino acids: CASSWMSSYNSPLHF. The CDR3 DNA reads TGTGCCAGCAGTTGGATGAGCTCCTATAATTCACCCCTCCACTTT.